The 26 T cell receptor beta chains in this list originate from one sample, sequenced in a study of blood T cell repertoires in COVID-19. Some clones are missing from TCRdb's copy, which holds only in-frame ones; the method was immunoSEQ multiplex PCR. The sample has over 200,000 clones, 80% to 85% seen once. Sequencing was done on a sample of peripheral blood. These receptor sequences come from a woman of 80 years or more with active or convalescent COVID-19.

This chain links TRBV7-9 with TRBJ1-5; D not certain. The germline V and J ends were trimmed by 4 bases and 0 bases, with 7 bases remaining between them. The CDR3 consists of 14 residues. The germline gives CDR1 SEHNR, CDR2 FQNEAQ (reference sequence). CDR3 loop: CASSSQVSNQPQHF. The DNA for the CDR3 is TGTGCCAGCAGCTCGCAGGTTAGCAATCAGCCCCAGCATTTT.

This clone was seen only a few times. This chain joins TRBV19 and TRBJ1-5; D might be TRBD1 (6 bases). Trimming removed 2 bases at V and 7 bases at J, with 15 bases between. The germline V gene encodes CDR1 LNHDA and CDR2 SQIVND (reference sequence). CDR3 length: 15 residues. Here the CDR3 DNA reads TGTGCCAGTAGTATAAAGGGACAACGGTCACAGCCCCAGCATTTT. Protein product: CASSIKGQRSQPQHF.

This chain links TRBV27 with TRBJ2-1; no reliable D call. The V gene's germline CDR1 is MNHEY and CDR2 SMNVEV (reference sequence). V was shortened by 2 bases and J by 4 bases, with 6 bases between the two germline ends. This CDR3 is built from 13 residues. The CDR3 reads CASSLNGYNEQFF. The DNA for the CDR3 is TGTGCCAGCAGTTTAAACGGGTACAATGAGCAGTTCTTC.

DNA of the CDR3: TGTGCCAGCAGCCCCAGAGGGGGACAGGGGAATAGCTACACCTTC. Its protein product is CASSPRGGQGNSYTF. The rearrangement joins TRBV7-3 to TRBJ1-2; 10 bases fit TRBD1. The CDR3 contains 15 residues. With V trimmed by 5 bases and J by 9 bases, 12 bases remained unmatched. Germline CDR1 and CDR2: SGHTA and FQGTGA. Complete variable domain (other parts from reference TRBV7-3 and TRBJ1-2): GAGVSQTPSNKVTEKGKYVELRCDPISGHTALYWYRQSLGQGPEFLIYFQGTGAADDSGLPNDRFFAVRPEGSVSTLKIQRTERGDSAVYLCASSPRGGQGNSYTFGSGTRLTVV.

The chain employs TRBV9 and TRBJ2-7; 11 bases match TRBD2. Germline CDR1 reads SGDLS; CDR2 reads YYNGEE. The V segment lost 0 bases and the J segment 3 bases; nucleotides outside the gene matches: 8. The CDR3 consists of 17 residues. The CDR3 loop reads CASSVAGTSGGLYEQYF. CDR3 DNA sequence: TGTGCCAGCAGCGTAGCTGGTACTAGCGGGGGCCTCTACGAGCAGTACTTC.

The genes are TRBV19 and TRBJ2-7; TRBD2 matches at 7 bases. The CDR3 is 15 amino acids. Germline loops: CDR1 LNHDA, CDR2 SQIVND (reference sequence). Germline trimming cut 2 bases from V and 1 base from J; bases unmatched to any gene: 5. The CDR3 DNA reads as TGTGCCAGTAGTATATTCCAGGGACTATCCTACGAGCAGTACTTC. Its translation: CASSIFQGLSYEQYF.

V gene TRBV18 combines with J gene TRBJ2-7; 9 bases agree with TRBD2. V was pared by 0 bases and J by 0 bases, with 0 bases of the junction left unmatched. Germline loops: CDR1 KGHSH, CDR2 LQKENI. The length of the CDR3 is 15 residues. The CDR3 region is CASSPPSGSSYEQYF. The CDR3, as DNA: TGTGCCAGCTCACCACCTAGCGGGAGCTCCTACGAGCAGTACTTC. Based on the CDR3 plus reference TRBV18 and TRBJ2-7, the full variable domain is NAGVMQNPRHLVRRRGQEARLRCSPMKGHSHVYWYRQLPEEGLKFMVYLQKENIIDESGMPKERFSAEFPKEGPSILRIQQVVRGDSAAYFCASSPPSGSSYEQYFGPGTRLTVT.

The chain couples TRBV9 to TRBJ2-5; 7 nucleotides agree with TRBD1. CDR3 length equals 14 residues. Germline V gene lookup returns CDR1 SGDLS and CDR2 YYNGEE. With 7 bases clipped from V and 5 bases from J, the junction kept 11 bases outside the gene matches. This CDR3 reads CASATDRAGETQYF. DNA for the CDR3: TGTGCCAGCGCAACCGACAGGGCCGGGGAGACCCAGTACTTC.

This sequence joins TRBV5-8 and TRBJ2-4; 8 bases agree with TRBD2. Germline loops: CDR1 SGHTS, CDR2 YDEGEE. This CDR3 is built from 16 residues. The V and J ends lost 0 bases and 6 bases, in that order; junction bases with no gene match: 8. DNA of the CDR3: TGTGCCAGCAGCTTGGTAACGGGAGGGCCGTTAAACATTCAGTACTTC. The encoded protein is CASSLVTGGPLNIQYF.

The V gene is TRBV28, the J gene TRBJ1-4; D gene uncertain. Trimming cost V 5 bases and J 5 bases, with 15 bases left between them. The V gene's germline CDR1 is MDHEN and CDR2 SYDVKM. The CDR3 sequence is 15 residues long. The CDR3 DNA sequence: TGTGCCAGCAGTCCTTCCGAGGGAGAAAATGAAAAACTGTTTTTT. Protein product: CASSPSEGENEKLFF.

This sequence joins TRBV30 and TRBJ1-5; TRBD1 is a possible D gene (5 bases). This CDR3 spans 13 amino acids. In germline, CDR1 is GTSNPN, CDR2 SVGIG (reference sequence). The V and J ends lost 3 bases and 8 bases respectively, with 14 bases between them. The CDR3 DNA follows: TGTGCCTGGAGGCAGGGTTCCTTGGAGCCCCAGCATTTT. Amino acid sequence: CAWRQGSLEPQHF.

The genes are TRBV19 and TRBJ2-3; 9 bases line up with TRBD2. The CDR3 consists of 14 residues. V lost 7 bases and J lost 1; bases outside the gene matches: 3. Germline V gives CDR1 LNHDA, CDR2 SQIVND (reference sequence). The CDR3 DNA reads as TGTGCCAGTATGGGACTAGCTCGCACAGATACGCAGTATTTT. Amino acid sequence: CASMGLARTDTQYF.

The genes are TRBV5-4 and TRBJ2-5, with a weak D call TRBD2 (6 bases). With 5 bases removed from V and 2 bases from J, the gap between germline ends came to 16 bases. The CDR3 is 15 residues long. CDR1 SGHNT and CDR2 YYREEE come from the germline V gene (reference sequence). The CDR3 region has the DNA TGTGCCAGCAGTCGGAAGACTAGTTCGCAAGAGACCCAGTACTTC. Residues: CASSRKTSSQETQYF.

This clone was recorded only once. The CDR3, as DNA: TGTGCCAGCAGCTTAAAGAGCGATAAGAACCCCGCCAATGAGCAGTTCTTC. Translated: CASSLKSDKNPANEQFF. This chain uses TRBV3-1 (or the pseudogene TRBV3-2) with TRBJ2-1; D remains ambiguous. V lost 5 bases and J lost 6, with 23 bases in between. The germline V gene has CDR1 LGHDT and CDR2 YNNKEL (reference sequence). The CDR3 consists of 17 residues.

This rearrangement joins TRBV18 to TRBJ1-6; possibly TRBD1 for D (6 bases). There are 14 residues in the CDR3. CDR1 is KGHSH, CDR2 LQKENI, per germline. Deletions cut 3 bases from V and 8 bases from J, with 11 bases between. This chain's CDR3 is CASSPNNRDSPLHF. As DNA, the CDR3 is TGTGCCAGCTCACCGAATAACAGGGATTCACCCCTCCACTTT.

This rearrangement joins TRBV2 to TRBJ1-4; TRBD1 might be the D (5 bases). Germline V gene sequence: CDR1 SNHLY, CDR2 FYNNEI. The CDR3 sequence is 13 residues long. The germline V and J ends were trimmed by 6 bases and 8 bases, with 13 bases remaining between them. CDR3 DNA sequence: TGTGCCAGCAGGGAAAACTCAGGGGAAAAACTGTTTTTT. The encoded protein is CASRENSGEKLFF.

Worth noting for this clone: The sample contains more than one DNA sequence encoding this CDR3. This rearrangement joins TRBV18 to TRBJ2-3; TRBD2 agrees at 12 bases. The CDR3 is made up of 16 amino acids. Germline loops: CDR1 KGHSH, CDR2 LQKENI. V lost 3 bases and J lost 0; bases outside the gene matches: 1. The CDR3 bases are TGTGCCAGCTCACCGCTAGCGGGAGGGAGCACAGATACGCAGTATTTT. As protein: CASSPLAGGSTDTQYF.

CDR3 DNA: TGTGCCAGCAGTGGGGGACAGGGAAAGAATGAAAAACTGTTTTTT. Translation: CASSGGQGKNEKLFF. The chain links TRBV25-1 to TRBJ1-4, with 9 bases aligning to TRBD1. Trimming cost V 4 bases and J 5 bases; bases outside gene matches: 5. This CDR3 region has 15 residues. Per germline, CDR1 MGHDK and CDR2 SYGVNS.

This chain connects TRBV5-1 to TRBJ1-5; possible D gene TRBD1, 5 bases. Trimming shortened V by 1 base and J by 6 bases, and 8 bases separated the two germline ends. The CDR3 is made up of 13 amino acids. In germline, CDR1 is SGHRS, CDR2 YFSETQ. CDR3 amino acids: CASSLLGGQPQHF. DNA for the CDR3: TGCGCCAGCAGCTTGTTGGGGGGTCAGCCCCAGCATTTT.

The J gene is TRBJ1-5, the V gene TRBV18; no firm D call. V lost 3 bases and J lost 2, with 5 bases in between. Germline V CDR1 and CDR2: KGHSH, LQKENI. This CDR3 has 13 residues. CDR3 nucleotide sequence: TGTGCCAGCTCACCCGTTGGCAATCAGCCCCAGCATTTT. Residues: CASSPVGNQPQHF.

The chain uses TRBV4-2 and TRBJ2-7; TRBD1 might be the D (6 bases). Trimming took 2 bases from V and 6 from J, leaving 14 bases between them. The CDR3 consists of 14 residues. From germline, CDR1 is LGHNA and CDR2 YNFKEQ. The CDR3 DNA reads as TGTGCCAGCAGCCAACCCAAAACAGGGAGCGAGCAGTACTTC. This sequence encodes CASSQPKTGSEQYF.

The chain has TRBV18 and TRBJ1-5; 7 bases fit TRBD1. The J segment lost 4 bases and the V segment lost 9 bases, leaving 6 bases of the junction unmatched. Germline loops: CDR1 KGHSH, CDR2 LQKENI. The CDR3 has 13 amino acids. The CDR3 DNA reads as TGTGCCAGTAAGGGACAGTCTAATCAGCCCCAGCATTTT. Amino acids: CASKGQSNQPQHF.

The rearrangement joins TRBV28 to TRBJ2-7; D possibly corresponds to TRBD1 (6 bases). V lost 5 bases to trimming and J lost 4 bases, with 18 bases between them. The CDR3 covers 15 residues. CDR1 MDHEN and CDR2 SYDVKM come from the germline V gene. CDR3 residues: CASSLFGKQGYEQYF. CDR3 sequence (DNA): TGTGCCAGCAGTCTGTTCGGAAAACAGGGATACGAGCAGTACTTC.

This chain links TRBV12-3 or TRBV12-4 with TRBJ2-5; weak D call: TRBD2 (5 bases). The V end lost 3 bases, the J end lost 5 bases, and 10 bases lay between the germline ends. The CDR3 covers 13 residues. CDR3 residues: CASSFDSGETQYF. The CDR3 bases are TGTGCCAGCAGTTTCGACTCGGGGGAGACCCAGTACTTC.

This chain joins TRBV7-2 and TRBJ2-3, with D possibly matching TRBD2 (5 bases). The germline V gene encodes CDR1 SGHTA and CDR2 FQGNSA. V was clipped by 5 bases and J by 8 bases, with 23 bases between them. The CDR3 is made up of 16 amino acids. CDR3 bases: TGTGCCAGCAGCCCAGCCGGACTCCCCCGGCCGGGTACGCAGTATTTT. Translating gives CASSPAGLPRPGTQYF.

The V call is TRBV3-1 (or the pseudogene TRBV3-2), the J call TRBJ1-2; 11 nucleotides line up with TRBD1. Germline CDR1 LGHDT, CDR2 YNNKEL (reference sequence). The junction had 11 bases not matched to a gene; V was cut back by 0 bases and J by 8 bases. CDR3 length: 17 amino acids. CDR3 residues: CASSQDFFGRTGGGYTF. Here the CDR3 DNA reads TGTGCCAGCAGCCAAGATTTCTTCGGGAGGACAGGGGGCGGCTACACCTTC.